The clone carrying this T cell receptor beta chain has at least ten counts. Amplifying from RNA transcripts, the study obtained TCR beta CDR3 regions. First-round RT-PCR employed HTBI primers, with a second-round multiplex PCR after it. TCRdb independently ran MiXCR on the multiplex PCR reads; one entry per CDR3 protein. The table has around 660,000 distinct CDR3 sequences, about two fifths seen once. The data were obtained in a study of Graves' ophthalmopathy and Graves' hyperthyroidism. Germline-derived CDR1 and CDR2 are PRHDT and FYEKMQ (reference sequence). With V trimmed by 5 bases and J by 4 bases, 4 bases remained unmatched. This CDR3 spans 13 amino acids.

What was sequenced was peripheral blood. The chain employs TRBV13 and TRBJ1-2; TRBD1 matches 7 bases. The source is an adult man with Graves' ophthalmopathy. CDR3 sequence: CASSRSGGYGYTF. The CDR3 DNA reads as TGTGCCAGCAGCAGGTCAGGGGGCTATGGCTACACCTTC.